This entry lists 22 T cell receptor beta chains sequenced from one sample in a study of OX40 agonist ivuxolimab in advanced cancers. Measured with immunoSEQ multiplex PCR; TCRdb has only the in-frame clones, and not every one. This sample has some 64,000 clones, with 92% found just once. Sequencing used CD4+ or CD8+ T cells sorted from blood, obtained in a trial of the OX40 agonist ivuxolimab. Source of these receptors: an adult with an advanced solid tumor such as melanoma, head and neck, liver or kidney cancer.

There are a few counts of this clone. The gene calls are TRBV4-2 and TRBJ1-2, with D unclear. The ends were cut back, 0 bases at V and 5 bases at J, with 7 bases in the middle. CDR1 is LGHNA and CDR2 is YNFKEQ in the germline V gene. This CDR3 region has 13 residues. This chain's CDR3 is CASSQDGLYGYTF. The CDR3 region has the DNA TGTGCCAGCAGCCAAGATGGCCTGTATGGCTACACCTTC.

The rearrangement links TRBV21-1 to TRBJ2-4; no DNA check was done on the table's D call, TRBD2. TRBV21-1 is shown as a pseudogene. The length of the CDR3 is 20 residues. The CDR3 spells CASSKGAVRSKLLAKNIQYF. CDR3 nucleotide sequence: TGTGCCAGCAGCAAAGGAGCGGTCCGGTCGAAGCTGCTAGCCAAAAACATTCAGTACTTC.

The chain is built from TRBV9 and TRBJ1-3, with no clear D. The CDR3 covers 13 residues. V was shortened by 4 bases and J by 4 bases, with 9 bases between the two germline ends. Germline loops: CDR1 SGDLS, CDR2 YYNGEE. CDR3 residues: CASSPSHGNTIYF. DNA of the CDR3: TGTGCCAGCAGCCCCTCGCACGGAAACACCATATATTTT.

The chain joins TRBV5-1 to TRBJ1-3; TRBD1 might be the D (5 bases). The CDR3 sequence is 20 residues long. With 7 bases removed from V and 0 bases from J, the gap between germline ends came to 29 bases. Germline CDR1 and CDR2: SGHRS and YFSETQ. CDR3 sequence (DNA): TGCGCCAGCCGTCCGGCCCCAGCCGGGGCATTTACCTCCTCTGGAAACACCATATATTTT. Encoded protein: CASRPAPAGAFTSSGNTIYF.

CDR3 sequence (DNA): TGTGCCAGCAGCGTGGCTGGGGCCAACGTCCTGACTTTC. Translation gives CASSVAGANVLTF. V and J are TRBV9 and TRBJ2-6, with D unclear. Trimming stripped 2 bases from V and 2 bases from J, with 2 bases between. The CDR3 extends over 13 amino acids. Germline assignment: CDR1 SGDLS and CDR2 YYNGEE.

The chain joins TRBV4-1 to TRBJ1-4; possible D gene TRBD1, 5 bases. Germline loops: CDR1 MGHRA, CDR2 YSYEKL. Between the trimmed V and J ends, which lost 3 bases and 7 bases, there was a span of 18 bases. The CDR3 runs 16 residues. For the CDR3, the DNA is TGCGCCAGCAGCCATCCTGTCAGGCGGCAGGGTGAAAAACTGTTTTTT. It codes for CASSHPVRRQGEKLFF.

V is TRBV7-9 and J is TRBJ1-1; D uncertain. CDR1 SEHNR and CDR2 FQNEAQ come from the germline V gene (reference sequence). The CDR3 is 17 residues long. The V gene lost 0 bases and the J gene lost 4 bases, with 18 bases spanning the gap. CDR3 protein: CASSLAPRQPQRTEAFF. CDR3 sequence (DNA): TGTGCCAGCAGCTTAGCCCCGAGGCAGCCACAGCGCACTGAAGCTTTCTTT.

The chain carries TRBV6-5 and TRBJ2-1, with 9 nucleotides matching TRBD1. The CDR3 is 14 amino acids. V lost 5 bases to trimming and J lost 7 bases; unmatched junction nucleotides: 6. Germline CDR1 MNHEY, CDR2 SVGAGI. The CDR3 here is CASSPSTGGNEQFF. In DNA form, the CDR3 reads TGTGCCAGCAGTCCCTCGACAGGGGGGAATGAGCAGTTCTTC.

As concerns this clone: This specimen includes other DNA sequences encoding the same CDR3. The V call is TRBV6-6, the J call TRBJ2-3, with 10 positions matching TRBD2. Germline V lookup: CDR1 MNHNY, CDR2 SVGAGI (reference sequence). Losses at the gene ends were 0 bases for V and 3 bases for J; bases not matched to a gene: 0. This CDR3 is 15 amino acids long. For the CDR3, the DNA is TGTGCCAGCAGTTACTCGGGACTAGCGACAGATACGCAGTATTTT. As protein: CASSYSGLATDTQYF.

This clone appeared once. DNA for the CDR3: TGTGCCAGCAGTCTAGCGGGACACATGAACACTGAAGCTTTCTTT. The encoded protein is CASSLAGHMNTEAFF. The chain employs TRBV6-5 and TRBJ1-1; D is perhaps TRBD1 (6 bases). Germline values: CDR1 MNHEY, CDR2 SVGAGI. There are 15 residues in the CDR3. V was cut by 5 bases and J by 0 bases, with 13 bases left in between.

V is TRBV11-3 and J is TRBJ2-1; 12 nucleotides align to TRBD2. Trimming at V came to 5 bases and at J to 6 bases, leaving 8 bases not matched to a gene. This CDR3 spans 16 amino acids. Germline V gives CDR1 SGHNT, CDR2 YENEEA. The CDR3 DNA reads TGTGCCAGCAGCGACAGGACTAGCGGGAAACCCAATGAGCAGTTCTTC. Translated, it gives CASSDRTSGKPNEQFF.

This clone was detected only once. The chain is built from TRBV6-1 and TRBJ2-5; possible D gene TRBD1, 6 bases. With 10 bases removed from V and 1 base from J, the gap between germline ends came to 10 bases. The length of the CDR3 is 12 residues. Germline V gene data show CDR1 as MNHNS and CDR2 as SASEGT. The CDR3 sequence is CAILDSQETQYF. CDR3 bases: TGTGCCATCCTGGACAGCCAAGAGACCCAGTACTTC.

The V and J genes are TRBV4-1 and TRBJ1-1; no definite D call. Per germline, CDR1 MGHRA and CDR2 YSYEKL. The V gene lost 1 base and the J gene lost 1 base, with 4 bases spanning the gap. This CDR3 comprises 13 residues. In nucleotides, the CDR3 is TGCGCCAGCAGCCAAGCCCCGAACACTGAAGCTTTCTTT. Its protein is CASSQAPNTEAFF.

J is TRBJ1-4 and V is TRBV30; the match to TRBD1 covers 7 bases. Unmatched junction bases numbered 0, after V lost 0 bases and J lost 2 bases. This CDR3 is built from 14 residues. The V gene's germline CDR1 is GTSNPN and CDR2 SVGIG (reference sequence). The CDR3 loop is CAWSVGGTNEKLFF. The CDR3 bases are TGTGCCTGGAGTGTAGGGGGCACTAATGAAAAACTGTTTTTT.

The V and J genes are TRBV5-4 and TRBJ2-7; D is uncertain. Germline V CDR1 and CDR2: SGHNT, YYREEE (reference sequence). The CDR3 extends over 14 amino acids. The V end was cut by 1 base, the J end by 3 bases, with 11 bases between. The CDR3 region has the DNA TGTGCCAGCAGCTTGAGACATAAGATCTACGAGCAGTACTTC. Translation gives CASSLRHKIYEQYF.

The chain joins TRBV21-1 to TRBJ2-7; the table's D call, TRBD2, has no DNA check behind it. TRBV21-1 is labeled a pseudogene. The CDR3 totals 18 residues. CDR3 region: CASNPGKGTSGHSYEQYF. In DNA form, the CDR3 reads TGTGCCAGCAACCCCGGAAAAGGGACTAGCGGGCACTCCTACGAGCAGTACTTC.

V and J are TRBV5-1 and TRBJ2-7, with no clear D. The ends were cut back, 4 bases at V and 0 bases at J, with 11 bases in the middle. This CDR3 has 14 amino acids. Per the germline V gene, CDR1 is SGHRS and CDR2 is YFSETQ. CDR3 amino acids: CASSRQSTSYEQYF. In nucleotides, the CDR3 is TGCGCCAGCAGCAGGCAGTCTACCTCCTACGAGCAGTACTTC.

The rearrangement uses TRBV30 and TRBJ1-2; no reliable D call. V was pared by 4 bases and J by 1 base, with 7 bases between. Germline V gene sequence: CDR1 GTSNPN, CDR2 SVGIG (reference sequence). CDR3 length: 12 residues. In DNA, the CDR3 is TGTGCCTGGATTGACGATAACTATGGCTACACCTTC. Translating gives CAWIDDNYGYTF.

This rearrangement joins TRBV6-5 to TRBJ1-1; weak D call: TRBD1 (5 bases). Trimming left V 5 bases short and J 5 bases short, with 12 bases between. This CDR3 region has 13 residues. Germline lookup yields CDR1 MNHEY and CDR2 SVGAGI. The CDR3 sequence is CASSRGWVTEAFF. In DNA form, the CDR3 reads TGTGCCAGCAGTAGGGGCTGGGTGACTGAAGCTTTCTTT.

The chain carries TRBV19 and TRBJ2-1, with 12 bases fitting TRBD2. Germline V gene sequence: CDR1 LNHDA, CDR2 SQIVND (reference sequence). CDR3 length: 16 amino acids. The V segment lost 7 bases and the J segment 8 bases; nucleotides outside the gene matches: 12. The DNA of the CDR3 is TGTGCCAGTACTCAGAGACTAGCGGGAGTTGGGGATGAGCAGTTCTTC. Translation gives CASTQRLAGVGDEQFF.

This chain joins TRBV15 and TRBJ2-5, with a possible D match to TRBD2 (7 bases). Germline V CDR1 and CDR2: LNHNV, YYDKDF (reference sequence). This CDR3 has 15 residues. The germline V and J ends were trimmed by 5 bases and 7 bases, with 20 bases remaining between them. CDR3 DNA: TGTGCCACCAGCGAGGGGGGGCTTAGTTTTCGGACCCAGTACTTC. Translated, it gives CATSEGGLSFRTQYF.

The chain's CDR3 is CASKDRVHQPQHF. CDR3 bases: TGTGCCAGCAAGGACAGGGTTCATCAGCCCCAGCATTTT. The chain recombines TRBV6-1 with TRBJ1-5; TRBD1 agrees at 8 bases. The CDR3 totals 13 residues. Trimming cost V 7 bases and J 5 bases; bases outside gene matches: 4. CDR1 is MNHNS and CDR2 is SASEGT in the germline V gene.